This T cell receptor (beta chain) was captured by sequencing in a study of cytomegalovirus exposure and HLA in healthy donors. Primers: 60 Vbeta forward and 13 Jbeta reverse. Assay used: immunoSEQ multiplex PCR; TCRdb lists only in-frame clones, some missing. The data show about 200,000 clones, 75% to 85% seen once. This clone has more than one count but fewer than ten. The CDR3 runs to 14 residues. The V end lost 6 bases, the J end lost 1 base, and 15 bases lay between the germline ends. Looked up from germline, CDR1 is GTSNPN and CDR2 is SVGIG (reference sequence). Specimen: PBMCs. The clonotype comes from a woman aged 45 to 65 in good health and CMV-seronegative. The rearrangement joins TRBV30 to TRBJ1-1; D ambiguous. The CDR3 protein is CACAGRARNTEAFF. For the CDR3, the DNA is TGTGCCTGCGCGGGGAGGGCTCGGAACACTGAAGCTTTCTTT.